This TCR beta chain was recorded in a study of response to subunit inactivated influenza vaccine. This clonotype appeared a few times. In TCRdb, the RT-PCR reads were re-called with MiXCR into one record per CDR3 protein. The sample lists roughly 700,000 distinct CDR3 sequences, about 15% seen once, with around 6.5% in the top ten. The CDR3 is 14 amino acids. The J segment lost 5 bases and the V segment lost 5 bases, leaving 7 bases of the junction unmatched. The germline V gene encodes CDR1 MNHNS and CDR2 SASEGT. The sequence derives from a man between 45 and 60 years old who received an inactivated influenza vaccine. Sample: PBMCs from blood, taken 14 days before vaccination. The chain combines TRBV6-1 with TRBJ2-5; 8 nucleotides align to TRBD1. CDR3 sequence (DNA): TGTGCCAGCAGTAAGAAGACAGGGGAGGAGACCCAGTACTTC. Protein sequence: CASSKKTGEETQYF.